These T cell receptor beta chains were read from a single sample in a study of CD8 T cells in Susac syndrome. Via MiXCR, TCRdb re-called the immunoSEQ multiplex PCR reads, giving one row per CDR3 protein. The table lists about 200,000 distinct CDR3 sequences, about 96% of them singletons. The material sequenced was CD4+ T cells from PBMCs. All receptors come from a human donor with multiple sclerosis. CDR3s include the opening cysteine and the closing phenylalanine or tryptophan. A D gene is named only where the DNA matches it firmly. Rows may omit the clone size; those that give it use once, few, many or a size class.

NA	TRBV2	TRBJ2-2	NA	CASSEGVLFF	TGTGCCAGCAGTGAGGGCGTGCTGTTTTTT
NA	TRBV2	TRBJ1-1	NA	CASEGDTEAFF	TGTGCCTCGGAGGGGGATACTGAAGCTTTCTTT
NA	TRBV29-1	TRBJ1-2	NA	CSGEEGDYGYTF	TGCAGCGGGGAGGAGGGGGACTATGGCTACACCTTC
NA	TRBV29-1	TRBJ2-7	NA	CSVRDPYEQYF	TGCAGCGTCCGGGACCCCTACGAGCAGTACTTC
NA	TRBV29-1	TRBJ1-2	NA	CSVWAYRGGGYTF	TGCAGCGTCTGGGCTTATCGGGGCGGAGGCTACACCTTC
TRBD1	TRBV7-6	TRBJ2-3	NA	CASSLRTGDLDTQYF	TGTGCCAGCAGCTTACGGACAGGGGATTTAGATACGCAGTATTTT
TRBD1	TRBV14	TRBJ1-2	NA	CASRPNPGQGNGNYGYTF	TGTGCCAGCAGGCCAAACCCGGGACAGGGGAACGGGAACTATGGCTACACCTTC
TRBD1	TRBV13	TRBJ1-6	NA	CASSFRQGGSSPLHF	TGTGCCAGCAGCTTCAGACAGGGAGGAAGTTCACCCCTCCACTTT
NA	TRBV7-9	TRBJ1-5	NA	CASSFGSPDQPQHF	TGTGCCAGCAGCTTTGGCAGCCCCGATCAGCCCCAGCATTTT
TRBD2	TRBV5-1	TRBJ2-5	NA	CASSFSGGALETQYF	TGCGCCAGCAGCTTTAGCGGGGGGGCCCTGGAGACCCAGTACTTC
NA	TRBV20-1	TRBJ2-7	NA	CSARRQGPSSYEQYF	TGCAGTGCTAGGAGGCAGGGGCCGAGCTCCTACGAGCAGTACTTC
TRBD1	TRBV20-1	TRBJ2-7	once	CSASDRASWEQYF	TGCAGTGCATCGGACAGGGCTTCTTGGGAGCAGTACTTC
TRBD1	TRBV6-2/TRBV6-3	TRBJ2-1	NA	CASSYSLRGTKFF	TGTGCCAGCAGTTACTCACTCAGGGGGACAAAGTTCTTC
NA	TRBV29-1	TRBJ2-5	NA	CSVGGVETQYF	TGCAGCGTTGGGGGGGTCGAGACCCAGTACTTC
NA	TRBV12-3/TRBV12-4	TRBJ1-1	NA	CASRPYGATEAFF	TGTGCCAGCAGACCATATGGGGCCACTGAAGCTTTCTTT
NA	TRBV29-1	TRBJ2-1	NA	CSVEAGWGDEQFF	TGCAGCGTTGAAGCAGGGTGGGGGGATGAGCAGTTCTTC
NA	TRBV9	TRBJ2-7	NA	CASSVDGTYEQYF	TGTGCCAGCAGCGTAGATGGGACCTACGAGCAGTACTTC
NA	TRBV19	TRBJ1-1	NA	CASSTSRPARRAFF	TGTGCCAGTAGTACCTCAAGGCCAGCCAGGAGGGCTTTCTTT
NA	TRBV20-1	TRBJ1-4	once	CSASKAFVGEKLFF	TGCAGTGCTAGTAAGGCCTTCGTCGGTGAAAAACTGTTTTTT
NA	TRBV5-1	TRBJ2-3	NA	CASSWGYGDTQYF	TGCGCCAGCAGCTGGGGGTACGGAGATACGCAGTATTTT